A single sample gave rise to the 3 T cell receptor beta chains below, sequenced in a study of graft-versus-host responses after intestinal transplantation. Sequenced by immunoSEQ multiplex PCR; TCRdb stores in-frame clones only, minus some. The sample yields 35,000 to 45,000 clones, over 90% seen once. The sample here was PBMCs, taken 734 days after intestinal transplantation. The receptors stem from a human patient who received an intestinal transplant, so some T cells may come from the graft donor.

As DNA, the CDR3 is TGTGCCAGCAGTTACTCGAGGCACGAGCAGTACTTC. Amino acids: CASSYSRHEQYF. The chain recombines TRBV6-6 with TRBJ2-7; D is ambiguous. The CDR3 loop spans 12 amino acids. Trimming shortened V by 0 bases and J by 5 bases, and 5 bases separated the two germline ends. CDR1 is MNHNY and CDR2 is SVGAGI in the germline V gene (reference sequence).

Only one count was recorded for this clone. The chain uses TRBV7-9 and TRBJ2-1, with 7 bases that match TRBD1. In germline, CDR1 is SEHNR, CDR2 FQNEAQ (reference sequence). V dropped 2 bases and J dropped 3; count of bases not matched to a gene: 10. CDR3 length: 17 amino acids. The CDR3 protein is CASSLTSWDRDYNEQFF. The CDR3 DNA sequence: TGTGCCAGCAGCTTAACTTCGTGGGACAGAGACTACAATGAGCAGTTCTTC.

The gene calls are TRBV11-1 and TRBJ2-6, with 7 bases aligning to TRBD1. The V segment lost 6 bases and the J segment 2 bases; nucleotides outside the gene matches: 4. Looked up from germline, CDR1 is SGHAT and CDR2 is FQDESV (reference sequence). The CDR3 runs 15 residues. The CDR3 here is CASSQGETGANVLTF. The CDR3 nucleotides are TGTGCCAGCAGTCAGGGGGAGACTGGGGCCAACGTCCTGACTTTC. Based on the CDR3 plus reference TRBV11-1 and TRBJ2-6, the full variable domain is EAEVAQSPRYKITEKSQAVAFWCDPISGHATLYWYRQILGQGPELLVQFQDESVVDDSQLPKDRFSAERLKGVDSTLKIQPAELGDSAMYLCASSQGETGANVLTFGAGSRLTVL.